This is a list of T cell receptor beta chains from one sample in a study of human T cells and chemical hapten exposure. From the 5' RACE reads, TCRdb called clonotypes with MiXCR, one entry per CDR3 protein. The sample lists fewer than 150,000 distinct CDR3 sequences, around a fifth occurring once. These TCRs come from a human donor in good health. Each CDR3 is given with its conserved first and last residue. The D gene is left open where the match is weak. Rows give clone size only sometimes, using once, few, many, or a class for an expanded clone.

cdr3_aa: CASSGGLAAYTDTQYF; cdr3_nt: TGTGCCAGCAGCGGGGGACTAGCGGCGTACACAGATACGCAGTATTTT; j_call: TRBJ2-3; v_call: TRBV9; clone_size: NA; d_call: TRBD2
cdr3_aa: CASSFGYGYTF; cdr3_nt: TGTGCCAGCAGTTTCGGTTATGGCTACACCTTC; j_call: TRBJ1-2; v_call: TRBV28; clone_size: NA; d_call: NA
cdr3_aa: CASSFPSGDKETQYF; cdr3_nt: TGTGCCAGCAGCTTCCCCTCGGGGGATAAAGAGACCCAGTACTTC; j_call: TRBJ2-5; v_call: TRBV7-9; clone_size: NA; d_call: NA
cdr3_aa: CAVGETEAFF; cdr3_nt: TGTGCCGTAGGGGAGACTGAAGCTTTCTTT; j_call: TRBJ1-1; v_call: TRBV7-8; clone_size: few; d_call: NA
cdr3_aa: CASSQGGSMNEQFF; cdr3_nt: TGTGCCAGCAGCCAAGGCGGGAGTATGAATGAGCAGTTCTTC; j_call: TRBJ2-1; v_call: TRBV11-2; clone_size: NA; d_call: TRBD2
cdr3_aa: CASRDLKAQAGREKLFF; cdr3_nt: TGTGCCAGCAGGGACCTGAAGGCGCAGGCCGGACGGGAAAAACTGTTTTTT; j_call: TRBJ1-4; v_call: TRBV2; clone_size: NA; d_call: NA
cdr3_aa: CSARGTSGITYSTDTQYF; cdr3_nt: TGCAGTGCTAGGGGGACTAGCGGGATAACCTATAGCACAGATACGCAGTATTTT; j_call: TRBJ2-3; v_call: TRBV20-1; clone_size: NA; d_call: TRBD2
cdr3_aa: CASSPPGYSNQPQHF; cdr3_nt: TGTGCCAGCTCACCCCCAGGCTATAGCAATCAGCCCCAGCATTTT; j_call: TRBJ1-5; v_call: TRBV18; clone_size: NA; d_call: NA
cdr3_aa: CASSQDLKAYGHTF; cdr3_nt: TGTGCCAGCAGCCAAGATCTTAAGGCCTATGGCCACACCTTC; j_call: TRBJ1-2; v_call: TRBV4-2; clone_size: NA; d_call: NA
cdr3_aa: CSASSTIIYTEAFF; cdr3_nt: TGCAGTGCTAGCTCGACAATAATTTACACTGAAGCTTTCTTT; j_call: TRBJ1-1; v_call: TRBV20-1; clone_size: once; d_call: NA
cdr3_aa: CSVLGQGNEKLFF; cdr3_nt: TGCAGCGTTCTGGGACAGGGAAATGAAAAACTGTTTTTT; j_call: TRBJ1-4; v_call: TRBV29-1; clone_size: NA; d_call: TRBD1
cdr3_aa: CASRHRTLGTEAFF; cdr3_nt: TGTGCCAGCAGACACCGTACCCTGGGGACTGAAGCTTTCTTT; j_call: TRBJ1-1; v_call: TRBV6-5; clone_size: many; d_call: NA
cdr3_aa: CASRGTGYEQYF; cdr3_nt: TGTGCCAGCAGGGGAACAGGCTACGAGCAGTACTTC; j_call: TRBJ2-7; v_call: TRBV6-5; clone_size: NA; d_call: NA
cdr3_aa: CASTGDSPNEQFF; cdr3_nt: TGCGCCAGCACGGGAGATTCGCCCAATGAGCAGTTCTTC; j_call: TRBJ2-1; v_call: TRBV10-2; clone_size: NA; d_call: NA